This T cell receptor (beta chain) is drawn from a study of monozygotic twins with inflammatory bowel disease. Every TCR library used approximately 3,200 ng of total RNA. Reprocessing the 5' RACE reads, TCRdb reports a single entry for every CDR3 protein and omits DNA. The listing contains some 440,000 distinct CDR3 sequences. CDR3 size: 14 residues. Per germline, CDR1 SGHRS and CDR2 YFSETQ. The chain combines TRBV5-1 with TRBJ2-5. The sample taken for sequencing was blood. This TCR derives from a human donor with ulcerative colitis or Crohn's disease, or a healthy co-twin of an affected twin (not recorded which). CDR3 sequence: CASSLDQGWETQYF.